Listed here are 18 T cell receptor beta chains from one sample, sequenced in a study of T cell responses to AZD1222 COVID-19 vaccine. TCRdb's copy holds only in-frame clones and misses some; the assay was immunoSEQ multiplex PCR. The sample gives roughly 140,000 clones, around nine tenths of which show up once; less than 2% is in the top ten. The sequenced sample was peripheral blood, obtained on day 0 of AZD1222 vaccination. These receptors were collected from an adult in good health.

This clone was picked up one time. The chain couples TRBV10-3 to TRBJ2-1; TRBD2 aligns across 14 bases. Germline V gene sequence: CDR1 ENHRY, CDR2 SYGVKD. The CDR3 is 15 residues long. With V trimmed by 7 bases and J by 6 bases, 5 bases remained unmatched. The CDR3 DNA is TGTGCCATCAATTCCGGACTAGCGGGAGGCAATGAGCAGTTCTTC. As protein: CAINSGLAGGNEQFF.

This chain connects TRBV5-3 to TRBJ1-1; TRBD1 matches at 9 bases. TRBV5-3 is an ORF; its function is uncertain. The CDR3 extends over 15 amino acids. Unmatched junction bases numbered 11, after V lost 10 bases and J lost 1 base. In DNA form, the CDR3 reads TGTGCCCCCGACCCTCGGACAGGGGAGAACACTGAAGCTTTCTTT. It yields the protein CAPDPRTGENTEAFF.

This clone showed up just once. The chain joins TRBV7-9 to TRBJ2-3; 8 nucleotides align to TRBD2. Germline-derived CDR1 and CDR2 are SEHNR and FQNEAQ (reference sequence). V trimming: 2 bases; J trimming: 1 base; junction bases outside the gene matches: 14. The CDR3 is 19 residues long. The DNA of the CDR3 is TGTGCCAGCAGCTTATTAGGATTCAGCGGGAGTGCGGGCACAGATACGCAGTATTTT. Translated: CASSLLGFSGSAGTDTQYF.

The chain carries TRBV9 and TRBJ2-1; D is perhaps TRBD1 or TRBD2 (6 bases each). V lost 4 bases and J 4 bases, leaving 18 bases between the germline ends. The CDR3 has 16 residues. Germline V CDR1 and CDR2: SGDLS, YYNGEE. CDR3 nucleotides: TGTGCCAGCAGCCCCCGTGGAGGGACACCTTACAATGAGCAGTTCTTC. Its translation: CASSPRGGTPYNEQFF.

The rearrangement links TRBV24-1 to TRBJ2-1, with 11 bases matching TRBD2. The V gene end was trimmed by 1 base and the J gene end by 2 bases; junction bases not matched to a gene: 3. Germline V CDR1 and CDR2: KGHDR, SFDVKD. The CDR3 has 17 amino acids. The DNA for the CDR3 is TGTGCCACCAGTGATTTTAGCGGGAGGGGCCCCTACAATGAGCAGTTCTTC. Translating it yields CATSDFSGRGPYNEQFF.

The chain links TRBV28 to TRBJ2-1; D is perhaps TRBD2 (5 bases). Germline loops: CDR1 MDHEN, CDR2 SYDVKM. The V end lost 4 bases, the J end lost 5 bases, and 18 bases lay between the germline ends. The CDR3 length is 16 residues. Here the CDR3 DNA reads TGTGCCAGCAGTTCCCCGACTAAGGTCAAAGACAATGAGCAGTTCTTC. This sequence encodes CASSSPTKVKDNEQFF.

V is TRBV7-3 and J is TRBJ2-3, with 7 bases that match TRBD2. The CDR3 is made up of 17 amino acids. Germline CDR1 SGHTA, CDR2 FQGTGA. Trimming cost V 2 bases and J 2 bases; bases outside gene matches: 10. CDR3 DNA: TGTGCCAGCAGCTTATTGGGCCTAGCGGACTCCACAGATACGCAGTATTTT. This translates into CASSLLGLADSTDTQYF.

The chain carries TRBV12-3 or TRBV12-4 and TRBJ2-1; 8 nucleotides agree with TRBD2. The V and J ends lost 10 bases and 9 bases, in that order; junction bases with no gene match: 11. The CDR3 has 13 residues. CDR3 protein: CAITQRGSFEQFF. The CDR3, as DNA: TGTGCCATAACCCAGCGGGGGTCGTTTGAGCAGTTCTTC.

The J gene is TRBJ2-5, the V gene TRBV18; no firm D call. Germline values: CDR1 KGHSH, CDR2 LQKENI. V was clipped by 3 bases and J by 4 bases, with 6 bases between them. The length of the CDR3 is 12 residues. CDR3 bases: TGTGCCAGCTCACCGGGTGTAGAGACCCAGTACTTC. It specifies CASSPGVETQYF. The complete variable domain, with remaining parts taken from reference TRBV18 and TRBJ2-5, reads NAGVMQNPRHLVRRRGQEARLRCSPMKGHSHVYWYRQLPEEGLKFMVYLQKENIIDESGMPKERFSAEFPKEGPSILRIQQVVRGDSAAYFCASSPGVETQYFGPGTRLLVL.

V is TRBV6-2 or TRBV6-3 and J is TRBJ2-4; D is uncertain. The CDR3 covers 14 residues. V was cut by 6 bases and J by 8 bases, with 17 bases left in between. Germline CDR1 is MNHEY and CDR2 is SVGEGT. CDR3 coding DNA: TGTGCCAGCAGCTCATTGACCCGATGGGACATTCAGTACTTC. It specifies CASSSLTRWDIQYF.

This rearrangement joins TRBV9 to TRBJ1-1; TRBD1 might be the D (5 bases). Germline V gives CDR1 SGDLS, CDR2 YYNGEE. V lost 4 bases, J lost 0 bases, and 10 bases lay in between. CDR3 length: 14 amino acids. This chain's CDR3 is CASSFDSLNTEAFF. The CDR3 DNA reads TGTGCCAGCAGCTTTGACAGTTTGAACACTGAAGCTTTCTTT.

The CDR3 region is CASSFSVGTEAFF. The CDR3 DNA reads as TGTGCCAGCAGTTTTTCGGTGGGGACTGAAGCTTTCTTT. The chain couples TRBV28 to TRBJ1-1; D gene uncertain. Trimming cost V 3 bases and J 5 bases, with 10 bases left between them. This CDR3 is 13 amino acids long. CDR1 and CDR2 (germline): MDHEN, SYDVKM.

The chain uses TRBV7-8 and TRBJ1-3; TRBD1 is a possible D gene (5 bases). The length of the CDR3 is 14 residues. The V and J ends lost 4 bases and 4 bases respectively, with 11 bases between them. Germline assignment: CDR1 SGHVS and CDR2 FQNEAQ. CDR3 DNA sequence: TGTGCCAGCAGCTCAGAGGGACGGGGAAACACCATATATTTT. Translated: CASSSEGRGNTIYF.

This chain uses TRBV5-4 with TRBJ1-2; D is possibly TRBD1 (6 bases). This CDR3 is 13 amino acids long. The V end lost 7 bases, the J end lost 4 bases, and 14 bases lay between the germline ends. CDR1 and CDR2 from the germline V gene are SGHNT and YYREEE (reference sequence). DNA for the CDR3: TGTGCCAGCCTAACCAGGGGCGGCTATGGCTACACCTTC. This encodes CASLTRGGYGYTF.

Here the CDR3 reads CASSDRVQPQHF. In DNA, the CDR3 is TGTGCCAGCAGTGACAGGGTTCAGCCCCAGCATTTT. This sequence joins TRBV6-1 and TRBJ1-5; the D gene is possibly TRBD1 (5 bases). Per the germline V gene, CDR1 is MNHNS and CDR2 is SASEGT. The CDR3 sequence is 12 residues long. V gave up 3 bases and J gave up 6 bases, with 6 bases separating them.

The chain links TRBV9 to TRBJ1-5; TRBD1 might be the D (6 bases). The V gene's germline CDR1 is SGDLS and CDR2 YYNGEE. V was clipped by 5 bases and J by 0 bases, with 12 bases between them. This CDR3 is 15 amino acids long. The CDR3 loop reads CASSRQADSNQPQHF. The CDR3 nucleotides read TGTGCCAGCAGTAGACAGGCAGATAGCAATCAGCCCCAGCATTTT. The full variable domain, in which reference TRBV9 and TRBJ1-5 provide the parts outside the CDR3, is DSGVTQTPKHLITATGQRVTLRCSPRSGDLSVYWYQQSLDQGLQFLIQYYNGEERAKGNILERFSAQQFPDLHSELNLSSLELGDSALYFCASSRQADSNQPQHFGDGTRLSIL.

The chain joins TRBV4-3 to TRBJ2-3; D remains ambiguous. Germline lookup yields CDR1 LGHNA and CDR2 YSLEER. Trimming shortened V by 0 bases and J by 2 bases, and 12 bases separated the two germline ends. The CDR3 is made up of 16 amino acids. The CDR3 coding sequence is TGCGCCAGCAGCCAAGATTTAGTGGGCCTCACAGATACGCAGTATTTT. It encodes CASSQDLVGLTDTQYF.

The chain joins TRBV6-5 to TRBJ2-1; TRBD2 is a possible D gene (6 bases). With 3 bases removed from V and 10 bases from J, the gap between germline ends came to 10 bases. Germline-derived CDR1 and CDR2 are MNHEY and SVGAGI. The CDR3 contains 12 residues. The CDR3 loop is CASSYPSGEQFF. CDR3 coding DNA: TGTGCCAGCAGTTATCCCAGCGGGGAGCAGTTCTTC.